This TCR beta chain was identified in a study of identical twins. Overall study results and limits: With monozygotic twins, out-of-frame TCR alpha sharing exceeded what models estimated.

Of note for this clonotype: Its specificity is unknown.

MiXCR, run by TCRdb on the 5' RACE reads, gives a single entry per CDR3 protein. The sample lists 200,000 to 250,000 distinct CDR3 sequences, 11% to 15% occurring once. This CDR3 spans 13 amino acids. Germline loops: CDR1 LNHDA, CDR2 SQIVND (reference sequence). V lost 2 bases, J lost 6 bases, and 10 bases lay in between. The J gene is TRBJ1-2, the V gene TRBV19; D may be TRBD1 (6 bases). The source material was memory (CD45RO+) T cells sorted from blood. This TCR came from a woman aged 18-29 years in good health. The CDR3 region is CASSINREDGYTF. In nucleotides, the CDR3 is TGTGCCAGTAGTATAAACAGGGAGGATGGCTACACCTTC.